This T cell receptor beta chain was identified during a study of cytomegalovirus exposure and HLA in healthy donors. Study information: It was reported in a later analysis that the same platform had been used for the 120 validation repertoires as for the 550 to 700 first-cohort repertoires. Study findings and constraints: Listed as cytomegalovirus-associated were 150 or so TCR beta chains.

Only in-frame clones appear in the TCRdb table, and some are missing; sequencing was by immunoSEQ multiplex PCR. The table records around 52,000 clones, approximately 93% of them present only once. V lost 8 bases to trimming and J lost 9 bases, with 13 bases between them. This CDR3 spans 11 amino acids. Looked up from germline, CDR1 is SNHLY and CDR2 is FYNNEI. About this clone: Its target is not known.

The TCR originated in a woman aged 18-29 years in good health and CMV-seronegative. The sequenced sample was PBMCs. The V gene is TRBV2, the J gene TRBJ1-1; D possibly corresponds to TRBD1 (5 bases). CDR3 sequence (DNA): TGTGCCAGCGGACATTTTCGGCAAGCTTTCTTT. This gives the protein CASGHFRQAFF.